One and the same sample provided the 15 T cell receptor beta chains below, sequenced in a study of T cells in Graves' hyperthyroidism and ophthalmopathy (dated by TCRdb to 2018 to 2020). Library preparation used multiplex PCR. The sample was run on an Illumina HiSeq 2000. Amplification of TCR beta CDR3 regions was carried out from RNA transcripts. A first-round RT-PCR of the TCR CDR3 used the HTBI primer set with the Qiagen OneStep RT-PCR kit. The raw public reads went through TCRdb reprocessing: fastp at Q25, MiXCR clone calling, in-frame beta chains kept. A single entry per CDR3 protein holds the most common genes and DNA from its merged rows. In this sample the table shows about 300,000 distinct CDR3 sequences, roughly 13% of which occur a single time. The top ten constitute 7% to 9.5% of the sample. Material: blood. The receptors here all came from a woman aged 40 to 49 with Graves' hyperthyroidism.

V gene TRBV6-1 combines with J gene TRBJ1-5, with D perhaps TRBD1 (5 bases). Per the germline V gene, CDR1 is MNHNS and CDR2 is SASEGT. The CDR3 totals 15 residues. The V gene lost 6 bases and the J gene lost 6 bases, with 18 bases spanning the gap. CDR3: CASRPLIGAVQPQHF. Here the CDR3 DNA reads TGTGCCAGCAGACCCCTGATCGGGGCGGTTCAGCCCCAGCATTTT.

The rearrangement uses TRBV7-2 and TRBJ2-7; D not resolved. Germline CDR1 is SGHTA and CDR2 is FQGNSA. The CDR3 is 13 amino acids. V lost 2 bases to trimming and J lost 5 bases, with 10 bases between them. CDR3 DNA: TGTGCCAGCAGCTTATTTACGGGTGACGAGCAGTACTTC. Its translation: CASSLFTGDEQYF.

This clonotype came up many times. This CDR3 reads CASSVASGRAYEQYF. The CDR3 coding sequence is TGTGCCAGCAGCGTAGCGAGCGGGAGGGCCTACGAGCAGTACTTC. The chain joins TRBV9 to TRBJ2-7, with 10 bases fitting TRBD2. CDR1 is SGDLS, CDR2 YYNGEE, per germline. Trimming removed 0 bases from V and 2 bases from J; junction bases left unmatched: 2. The CDR3 covers 15 residues.

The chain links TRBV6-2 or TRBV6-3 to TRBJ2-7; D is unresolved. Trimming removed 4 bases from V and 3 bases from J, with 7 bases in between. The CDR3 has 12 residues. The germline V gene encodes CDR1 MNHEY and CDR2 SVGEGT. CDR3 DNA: TGTGCCAGCAGTTCGACCCGCTACGAGCAGTACTTC. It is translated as CASSSTRYEQYF.

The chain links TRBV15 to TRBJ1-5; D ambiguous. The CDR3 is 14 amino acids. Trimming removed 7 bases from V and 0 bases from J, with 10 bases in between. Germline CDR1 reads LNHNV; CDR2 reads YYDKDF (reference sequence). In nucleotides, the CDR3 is TGTGCCACCACCGCGGCGTCTAGCAATCAGCCCCAGCATTTT. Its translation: CATTAASSNQPQHF. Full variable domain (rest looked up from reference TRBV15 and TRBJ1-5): DAMVIQNPRYQVTQFGKPVTLSCSQTLNHNVMYWYQQKSSQAPKLLFHYYDKDFNNEADTPDNFQSRRPNTSFCFLDIRSPGLGDTAMYLCATTAASSNQPQHFGDGTRLSIL.

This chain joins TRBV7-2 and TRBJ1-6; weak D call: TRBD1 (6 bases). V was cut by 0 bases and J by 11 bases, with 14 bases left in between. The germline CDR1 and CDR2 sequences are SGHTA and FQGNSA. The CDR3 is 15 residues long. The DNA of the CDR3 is TGTGCCAGCAGCTTAGCGGGACACATCCCCCCACCCCTCCACTTT. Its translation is CASSLAGHIPPPLHF.

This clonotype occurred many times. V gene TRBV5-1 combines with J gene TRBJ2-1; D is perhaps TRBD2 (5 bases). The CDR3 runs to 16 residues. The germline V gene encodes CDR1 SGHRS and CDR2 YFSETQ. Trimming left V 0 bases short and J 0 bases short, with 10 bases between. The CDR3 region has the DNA TGCGCCAGCAGCTTGGGGCGGGTCCGCTCCTACAATGAGCAGTTCTTC. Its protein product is CASSLGRVRSYNEQFF.

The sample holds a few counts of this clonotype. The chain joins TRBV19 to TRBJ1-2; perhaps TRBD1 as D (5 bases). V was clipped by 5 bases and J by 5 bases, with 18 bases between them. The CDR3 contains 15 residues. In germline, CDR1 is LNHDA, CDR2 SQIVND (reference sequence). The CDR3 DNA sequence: TGTGCCAGTAGTTCCGGACACGGCGGGTTATATGGCTACACCTTC. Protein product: CASSSGHGGLYGYTF.

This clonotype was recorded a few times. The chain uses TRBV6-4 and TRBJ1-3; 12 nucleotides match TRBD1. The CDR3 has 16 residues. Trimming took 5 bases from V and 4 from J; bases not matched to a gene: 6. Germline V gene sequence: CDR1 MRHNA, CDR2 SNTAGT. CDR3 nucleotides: TGTGCCAGCAGTCTCCGGGACAGGGGGCTCGGAAACACCATATATTTT. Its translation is CASSLRDRGLGNTIYF.

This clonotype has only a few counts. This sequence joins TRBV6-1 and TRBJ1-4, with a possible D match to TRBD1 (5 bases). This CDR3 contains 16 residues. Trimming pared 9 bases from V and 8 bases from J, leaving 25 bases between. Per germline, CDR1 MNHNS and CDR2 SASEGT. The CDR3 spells CASRPGRAGGEEKLFF. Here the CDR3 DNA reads TGTGCCAGTCGCCCGGGTCGCGCCGGGGGGGAAGAAAAACTGTTTTTT.

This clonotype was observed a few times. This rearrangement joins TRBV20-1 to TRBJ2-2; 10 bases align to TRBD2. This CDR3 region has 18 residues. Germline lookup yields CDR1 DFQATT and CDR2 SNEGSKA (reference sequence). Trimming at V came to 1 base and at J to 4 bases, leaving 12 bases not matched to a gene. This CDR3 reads CSARAELAGVSSTGELFF. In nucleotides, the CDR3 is TGCAGTGCTAGAGCCGAGCTAGCGGGAGTATCGAGCACCGGGGAGCTGTTTTTT.

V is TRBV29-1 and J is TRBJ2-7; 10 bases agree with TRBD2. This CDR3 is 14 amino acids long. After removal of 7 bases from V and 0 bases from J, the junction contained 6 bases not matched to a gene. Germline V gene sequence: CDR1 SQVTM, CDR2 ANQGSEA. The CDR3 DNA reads TGCAGCGCGCGACTAGCGGGTAGCTCCTACGAGCAGTACTTC. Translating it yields CSARLAGSSYEQYF.

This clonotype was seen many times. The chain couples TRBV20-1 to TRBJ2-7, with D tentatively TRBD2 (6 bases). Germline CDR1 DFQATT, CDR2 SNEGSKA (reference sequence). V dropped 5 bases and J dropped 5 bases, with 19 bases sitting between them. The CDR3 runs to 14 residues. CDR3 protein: CSAPILSGGHEQYF. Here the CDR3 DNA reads TGCAGTGCTCCGATTCTTAGCGGAGGGCACGAGCAGTACTTC.

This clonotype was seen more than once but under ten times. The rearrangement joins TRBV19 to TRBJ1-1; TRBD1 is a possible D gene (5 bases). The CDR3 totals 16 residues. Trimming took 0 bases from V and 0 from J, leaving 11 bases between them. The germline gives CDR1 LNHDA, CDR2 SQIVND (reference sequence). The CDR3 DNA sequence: TGTGCCAGTAGTATAGATCTCGGGACGGTGAACACTGAAGCTTTCTTT. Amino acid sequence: CASSIDLGTVNTEAFF.

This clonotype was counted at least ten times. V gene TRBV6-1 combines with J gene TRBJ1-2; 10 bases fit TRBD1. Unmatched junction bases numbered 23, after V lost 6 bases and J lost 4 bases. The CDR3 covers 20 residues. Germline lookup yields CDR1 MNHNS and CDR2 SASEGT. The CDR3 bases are TGTGCCAGCAGCCACGGAGGGAATATGGGTACGGGACAGGGGTCCTATGGCTACACCTTC. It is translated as CASSHGGNMGTGQGSYGYTF.